This passage covers 24 T cell receptor beta chains from one sample sequenced in a study of read filtering for tumor transcriptome and immune sequencing. From roughly 390 ng of RNA, a library with molecular barcoded alpha/delta and beta/gamma adaptors was made. TCRdb called the reads again in MiXCR, with one record for every CDR3 protein. Among about 90,000 distinct CDR3 sequences listed, 10% to 15% were seen once. Sequenced material: a population of CD138-negative cells sorted from bone marrow. These receptors came from a donor at least 40 years old with multiple myeloma.

This clonotype has ten or more counts. The rearrangement uses TRBV27 and TRBJ2-5; maybe TRBD2 (6 bases). This CDR3 region has 13 residues. Trimming took 7 bases from V and 4 from J, leaving 13 bases between them. Germline lookup yields CDR1 MNHEY and CDR2 SMNVEV (reference sequence). The CDR3 DNA reads TGTGCCAGCAAAGGACGGGGAGGAGAGACCCAGTACTTC. It is translated as CASKGRGGETQYF.

At least ten counts were recorded for this clonotype. V is TRBV12-3 or TRBV12-4 and J is TRBJ1-1; D is perhaps TRBD1 (6 bases). Trimming took off 7 bases at V and 2 bases at J, with 23 bases between the two ends. The CDR3 sequence is 17 residues long. CDR3 in DNA: TGTGCCAGCATCCCCGGGGGATCAGGGGCCTCTAACACTGAAGCTTTCTTT. Residues: CASIPGGSGASNTEAFF.

There are many counts of this clonotype. The CDR3 reads CSVGARSSYEQYF. Written as DNA, the CDR3 is TGCAGCGTGGGGGCCCGGAGCTCCTACGAGCAGTACTTC. The V call is TRBV29-1, the J call TRBJ2-7; TRBD1 is a possible D gene (6 bases). The CDR3 sequence is 13 residues long. V shed 6 bases and J shed 0 bases, with 12 bases lying between them. Germline lookup yields CDR1 SQVTM and CDR2 ANQGSEA.

This clonotype was detected many times. The chain has TRBV5-1 and TRBJ2-5; 9 bases agree with TRBD1. CDR3 length: 15 residues. From germline, CDR1 is SGHRS and CDR2 YFSETQ. The V segment lost 5 bases and the J segment 0 bases; nucleotides outside the gene matches: 5. CDR3 DNA sequence: TGCGCCAGCAGATTGACAGGGGGGGACCAAGAGACCCAGTACTTC. Amino acid sequence: CASRLTGGDQETQYF.

There are many counts of this clonotype. J is TRBJ2-3 and V is TRBV10-3; D is unclear. CDR1 is ENHRY and CDR2 is SYGVKD in the germline V gene. Trimming took off 0 bases at V and 6 bases at J, with 13 bases between the two ends. This CDR3 region has 15 residues. The CDR3, as DNA: TGTGCCATCAGTGAGTCTGGAGACCCGGAGGATACGCAGTATTTT. It encodes CAISESGDPEDTQYF.

In its sample, this clonotype was seen many times. The chain couples TRBV29-1 to TRBJ2-1; 11 nucleotides agree with TRBD2. V lost 5 bases to trimming and J lost 3 bases; unmatched junction nucleotides: 6. Looked up from germline, CDR1 is SQVTM and CDR2 is ANQGSEA. This CDR3 is 15 amino acids long. The CDR3 sequence is CSVSFLAGGYNEQFF. The CDR3 DNA reads as TGCAGCGTTTCATTTCTAGCGGGGGGCTACAATGAGCAGTTCTTC.

This clonotype was seen ten or more times. The chain combines TRBV7-6 with TRBJ2-7, with 9 bases matching TRBD2. Germline CDR1 reads SGHVS; CDR2 reads FNYEAQ. The J segment lost 3 bases and the V segment lost 5 bases, leaving 14 bases of the junction unmatched. The length of the CDR3 is 17 residues. This chain's CDR3 is CASSPLPLSSGVYEQYF. CDR3 DNA sequence: TGTGCCAGCAGCCCCCTTCCACTGTCTAGCGGGGTCTACGAGCAGTACTTC.

The table lists this clonotype with many counts. The chain has TRBV5-1 and TRBJ2-2; D unresolved. Per the germline V gene, CDR1 is SGHRS and CDR2 is YFSETQ. Trimming shortened V by 2 bases and J by 7 bases, and 12 bases separated the two germline ends. The CDR3 covers 14 residues. DNA for the CDR3: TGCGCCAGCAGCTTTGGGCAGCTCAGCGGGGAGCTGTTTTTT. This sequence encodes CASSFGQLSGELFF.

This clonotype was picked up many times. This chain links TRBV14 with TRBJ2-7; TRBD1 matches 8 bases. CDR3 size: 15 residues. The germline V gene encodes CDR1 SGHDN and CDR2 FVKESK. The V gene end was trimmed by 4 bases and the J gene end by 5 bases; junction bases not matched to a gene: 10. This CDR3 reads CASSRVMGRGHEQYF. Written as DNA, the CDR3 is TGTGCCAGCAGCCGAGTAATGGGCAGGGGGCACGAGCAGTACTTC. Filled out from reference TRBV14 and TRBJ2-7, the complete variable domain reads EAGVTQFPSHSVIEKGQTVTLRCDPISGHDNLYWYRRVMGKEIKFLLHFVKESKQDESGMPNNRFLAERTGGTYSTLKVQPAELEDSGVYFCASSRVMGRGHEQYFGPGTRLTVT.

This clonotype came up once. The chain couples TRBV19 to TRBJ1-6, with D tentatively TRBD1 (6 bases). Germline CDR1 reads LNHDA; CDR2 reads SQIVND (reference sequence). Deletions cut 7 bases from V and 10 bases from J, with 17 bases between. This CDR3 is 14 amino acids long. CDR3 in amino acids: CASNEAGARSPLHF. CDR3 bases: TGTGCCAGTAATGAGGCAGGGGCGAGGTCACCCCTCCACTTT.

The sample holds many counts of this clonotype. The chain combines TRBV24-1 with TRBJ2-3; D may match TRBD1 or TRBD2 (5 bases each). CDR1 is KGHDR, CDR2 SFDVKD, per germline. CDR3 length: 16 amino acids. V was clipped by 4 bases and J by 2 bases, with 15 bases between them. CDR3 nucleotides: TGTGCCACCAGTGACCAAACCGGGACGCTCACAGATACGCAGTATTTT. It codes for CATSDQTGTLTDTQYF.

With respect to this clonotype: One end of the junction fails to match germline, which may point to a read error. The J gene is TRBJ2-1, the V gene TRBV24-1, with TRBD2 matching 7 bases. The CDR3 spans 15 residues. CDR1 and CDR2 (germline): KGHDR, SFDVKD. CDR3 residues: CATSDRRESYNEQFF. As DNA, the CDR3 is TGTGCTACCAGTGATAGGCGGGAGAGCTACAATGAGCAGTTCTTC.

The sample holds many counts of this clonotype. The rearrangement uses TRBV7-2 and TRBJ1-4; D remains unclear. This CDR3 has 11 residues. Germline lookup yields CDR1 SGHTA and CDR2 FQGNSA. The germline V and J ends were trimmed by 8 bases and 8 bases, with 9 bases remaining between them. CDR3 bases: TGTGCCAGCGCGTCTCAGGAAAAACTGTTTTTT. It encodes CASASQEKLFF.

This clonotype was counted many times. This chain uses TRBV7-3 with TRBJ1-1; D remains ambiguous. The CDR3 sequence is 13 residues long. V was pared by 4 bases and J by 0 bases, with 6 bases between. Germline V CDR1 and CDR2: SGHTA, FQGTGA. The CDR3 DNA follows: TGTGCCAGCAGCTCGGAAGTGAACACTGAAGCTTTCTTT. Protein sequence: CASSSEVNTEAFF.

Points on this clonotype: Just one base apart from a much larger clone, this may be a read error. This chain connects TRBV28 to TRBJ2-1; 7 bases are a match to TRBD2. The CDR3 is 16 residues long. The germline gives CDR1 MDHEN, CDR2 SYDVKM. CDR3 in amino acids: CASSLFGGRSYNEQSF. The CDR3 DNA follows: TGTGCCAGCAGTTTATTCGGCGGGAGATCCTACAATGAGCAGTCCTTC.

Concerning this clonotype: Possible read error: a much larger clone is one base away. The chain couples TRBV2 to TRBJ1-1, with TRBD1 matching 7 bases. The germline CDR1 and CDR2 sequences are SNHLY and FYNNEI. The CDR3 is made up of 14 amino acids. CDR3 protein: CASSPTGVRTEASF. The CDR3 DNA follows: TGTGCCAGCAGTCCAACAGGGGTACGCACTGAAGCTTCCTTT.

This clonotype was counted many times. The J gene is TRBJ1-5, the V gene TRBV28; 8 nucleotides agree with TRBD1. CDR3 size: 14 residues. Germline CDR1 reads MDHEN; CDR2 reads SYDVKM. Trimming removed 6 bases from V and 5 bases from J; junction bases left unmatched: 6. CDR3 region: CASRPGQGDQPQHF. The CDR3 region has the DNA TGTGCCAGCAGACCCGGACAGGGAGATCAGCCCCAGCATTTT. The whole variable domain, filled in from reference TRBV28 and TRBJ1-5, reads DVKVTQSSRYLVKRTGEKVFLECVQDMDHENMFWYRQDPGLGLRLIYFSYDVKMKEKGDIPEGYSVSREKKERFSLILESASTNQTSMYLCASRPGQGDQPQHFGDGTRLSIL.

As to this clonotype: Germline and junction disagree at one end, which may indicate a read error. The V gene is TRBV13, the J gene TRBJ2-1; D is ambiguous. Germline lookup yields CDR1 PRHDT and CDR2 FYEKMQ (reference sequence). This CDR3 comprises 12 residues. For the CDR3, the DNA is TGTGCCAGCACCCTGCGTGGGTCCCACCAGTCCTTC. Translation gives CASTLRGSHQSF.

In this sample, this clonotype turned up a few times. The gene calls are TRBV5-1 and TRBJ2-2, with D hard to call. Per germline, CDR1 SGHRS and CDR2 YFSETQ. CDR3 size: 14 residues. V gave up 0 bases and J gave up 4 bases, with 7 bases separating them. The CDR3 region is CASSLAGPTGELFF. The CDR3 bases are TGCGCCAGCAGCTTGGCAGGACCCACCGGGGAGCTGTTTTTT.

This clonotype was counted many times. The rearrangement uses TRBV6-2 or TRBV6-3 and TRBJ1-1, with TRBD1 matching over 8 bases. The length of the CDR3 is 17 residues. CDR1 and CDR2 (germline): MNHEY, SVGEGT. V shed 5 bases, J shed 0 bases, and the junction held 11 bases outside the gene matches. The DNA of the CDR3 is TGTGCCAGCAGTAGAACAGGGGGTTCCCCTATGAACACTGAAGCTTTCTTT. Its protein is CASSRTGGSPMNTEAFF.

At least ten counts were recorded for this clonotype. The chain carries TRBV11-2 and TRBJ2-3; the D gene is possibly TRBD2 (5 bases). The CDR3 sequence is 15 residues long. Per germline, CDR1 SGHAT and CDR2 FQNNGV. V was cut by 6 bases and J by 5 bases, with 18 bases left in between. The CDR3 DNA follows: TGTGCCAGCAGAAACCGACTATCATCCGGAGATACGCAGTATTTT. It yields the protein CASRNRLSSGDTQYF. The entire variable domain, with the rest obtained from reference TRBV11-2 and TRBJ2-3, is as follows: EAGVAQSPRYKIIEKRQSVAFWCNPISGHATLYWYQQILGQGPKLLIQFQNNGVVDDSQLPKDRFSAERLKGVDSTLKIQPAKLEDSAVYLCASRNRLSSGDTQYFGPGTRLTVL.

This clonotype was seen repeatedly, ten times or more. The genes are TRBV12-3 or TRBV12-4 and TRBJ2-7; D may be TRBD1 (6 bases). This CDR3 spans 15 amino acids. Trimming left V 7 bases short and J 0 bases short, with 16 bases between. DNA for the CDR3: TGTGCCAGCACCTCGACAGGAAAAGCCTCCTACGAGCAGTACTTC. Translation gives CASTSTGKASYEQYF.

About this clonotype: This may come from a read error, since a much larger clone is one base off. The chain has TRBV5-1 and TRBJ2-5, with 9 bases matching TRBD1. Germline trimming cut 4 bases from V and 2 bases from J; bases unmatched to any gene: 3. CDR1 is SGHRS and CDR2 is YFSETQ in the germline V gene. The CDR3 spans 14 residues. The CDR3 sequence: CASSTGTGQETQYF. CDR3 in DNA: TGCGCCAGCAGCACCGGGACAGGGCAAGAGACCCAGTACTTC.

The chain employs TRBV18 and TRBJ1-5; D perhaps matches TRBD1 (6 bases). This CDR3 has 16 residues. V gave up 3 bases and J gave up 2 bases, with 14 bases separating them. The germline V gene has CDR1 KGHSH and CDR2 LQKENI. CDR3 sequence reads: CASSPAGDYGNQPQHF. CDR3 DNA sequence: TGTGCCAGCTCACCTGCAGGGGACTATGGCAATCAGCCCCAGCATTTT.